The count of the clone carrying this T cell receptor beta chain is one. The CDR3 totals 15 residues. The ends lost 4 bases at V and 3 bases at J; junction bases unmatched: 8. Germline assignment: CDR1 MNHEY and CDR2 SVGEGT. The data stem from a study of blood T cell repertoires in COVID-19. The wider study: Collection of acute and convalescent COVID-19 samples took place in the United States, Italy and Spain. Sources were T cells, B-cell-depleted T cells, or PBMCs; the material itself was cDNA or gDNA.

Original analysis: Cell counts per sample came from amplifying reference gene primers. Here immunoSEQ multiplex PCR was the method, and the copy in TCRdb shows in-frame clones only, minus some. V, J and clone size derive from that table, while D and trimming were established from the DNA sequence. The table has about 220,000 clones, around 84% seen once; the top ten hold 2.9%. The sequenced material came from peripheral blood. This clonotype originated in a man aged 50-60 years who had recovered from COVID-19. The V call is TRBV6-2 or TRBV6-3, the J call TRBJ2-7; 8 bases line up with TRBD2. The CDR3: CASSSAGGGDYEQYF. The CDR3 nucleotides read TGTGCCAGCAGTTCTGCGGGGGGCGGGGACTACGAGCAGTACTTC.